The subject of this entry is one T cell receptor (beta chain). The ends lost 6 bases at V and 7 bases at J; junction bases unmatched: 8. CDR3 size: 15 residues. Per the germline V gene, CDR1 is LNHDA and CDR2 is SQIVND (reference sequence). These data are taken from a study of blood T cell repertoires in COVID-19. For the study at large: Recovered participants had two consecutive negative NP/OP PCR tests, healthcare professional clearance, or symptom resolution.

Recruitment covered 20 to 25 US areas and drew participants whose ages spanned about 18 to 90 years. In the authors' workflow: Estimates of nucleated cell counts were drawn from the amplification of reference gene primers. Generated by immunoSEQ multiplex PCR, the TCRdb table keeps only in-frame clones and is missing some. The V and J calls and clone size come from that table; D and trimming were worked out from the DNA. Of over 200,000 clones listed, 85% to 90% are singletons. The sequenced sample was PBMCs or T cells enriched from blood (not recorded which). The V and J genes are TRBV19 and TRBJ2-1, with TRBD2 matching over 11 bases. The clonotype originates from a woman aged 50 to 60 in a cohort exposed to, infected with or recovered from COVID-19 (not recorded which). DNA of the CDR3: TGTGCCAGTAGCCCCTTAGCGGGGGGGTATAATGAGCAGTTCTTC. This sequence encodes CASSPLAGGYNEQFF.